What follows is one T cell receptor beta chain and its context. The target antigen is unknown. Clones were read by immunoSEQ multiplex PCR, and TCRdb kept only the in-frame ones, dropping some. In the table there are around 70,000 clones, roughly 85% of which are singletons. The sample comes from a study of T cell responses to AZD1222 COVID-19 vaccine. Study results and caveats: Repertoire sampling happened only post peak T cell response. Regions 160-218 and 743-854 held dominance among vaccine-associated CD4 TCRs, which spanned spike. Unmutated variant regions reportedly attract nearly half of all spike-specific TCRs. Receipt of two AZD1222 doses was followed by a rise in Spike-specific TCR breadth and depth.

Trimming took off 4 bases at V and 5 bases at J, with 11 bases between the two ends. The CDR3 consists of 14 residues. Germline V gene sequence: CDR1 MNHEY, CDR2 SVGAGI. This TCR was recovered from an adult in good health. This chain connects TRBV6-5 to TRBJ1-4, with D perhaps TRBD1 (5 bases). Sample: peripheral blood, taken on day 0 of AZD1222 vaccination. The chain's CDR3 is CASSSGLQNEKLFF. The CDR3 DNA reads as TGTGCCAGCAGTTCAGGGTTGCAAAATGAAAAACTGTTTTTT.